This T cell receptor beta chain was sequenced during a study of blood T cell repertoires in COVID-19. Enrolled through a virtual design, the participants were between about 18 and 100 years of age and came from around 25 US areas. This clone was seen more than once but under ten times. Profiling relied on immunoSEQ multiplex PCR, and the TCRdb table lists in-frame clones only, not all of them. This table has 250,000 or so clones, 80% to 90% appearing once. This TCR derives from a woman in her twenties or thirties with acute COVID-19. The sample consisted of PBMCs or T cells enriched from blood (not recorded which).

The CDR3, as DNA: TGTGCCAGCAGTCCCCCCGGGGACAACACCTGGGGTTACGAGCAGTACTTC. Amino acid sequence: CASSPPGDNTWGYEQYF. The chain links TRBV6-6 to TRBJ2-7; perhaps TRBD1 as D (6 bases). Per the germline V gene, CDR1 is MNHNY and CDR2 is SVGAGI (reference sequence). Trimming pared 5 bases from V and 4 bases from J, leaving 24 bases between. CDR3 length: 17 amino acids.